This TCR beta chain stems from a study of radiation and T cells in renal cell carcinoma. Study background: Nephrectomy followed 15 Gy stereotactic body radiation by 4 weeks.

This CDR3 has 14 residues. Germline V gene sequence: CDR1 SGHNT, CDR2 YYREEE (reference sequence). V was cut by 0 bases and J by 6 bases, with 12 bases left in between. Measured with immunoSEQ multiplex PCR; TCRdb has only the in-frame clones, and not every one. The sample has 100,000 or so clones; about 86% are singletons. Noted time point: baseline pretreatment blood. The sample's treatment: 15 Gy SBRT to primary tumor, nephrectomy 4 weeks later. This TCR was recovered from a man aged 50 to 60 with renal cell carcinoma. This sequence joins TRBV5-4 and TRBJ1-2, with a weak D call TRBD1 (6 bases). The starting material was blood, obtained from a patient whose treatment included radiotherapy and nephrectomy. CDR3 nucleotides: TGTGCCAGCAGCTTGGGAGGCAGGGGTGATGGCTACACCTTC. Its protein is CASSLGGRGDGYTF.